Sequencing of this T cell receptor (beta chain) was carried out in a study of blood T cell repertoires in COVID-19. Overall study context: PBMCs, B-cell-depleted T cells, or T cells were the source of the cDNA or gDNA that made up the material.

The germline V and J ends were trimmed by 0 bases and 5 bases, with 15 bases remaining between them. CDR3 length equals 16 residues. CDR1 and CDR2 (germline): SGHKS, YYEKEE (reference sequence). Produced via immunoSEQ multiplex PCR; TCRdb's table is partial and in-frame only. The sample contains just over 650,000 clones, approximately 90% of which appear only once. The clonotype originates from a young woman with acute or convalescent COVID-19. The chain is built from TRBV5-5 and TRBJ1-5; TRBD1 is a possible D gene (6 bases). The sequencing input was peripheral blood. In DNA form, the CDR3 reads TGTGCCAGCAGCTTGGGTACAGGGTCGGTGGATCAGCCCCAGCATTTT. Translated, it gives CASSLGTGSVDQPQHF.